This passage covers 15 T cell receptor beta chains from one sample sequenced in a study of shared clonotypes between healthy human individuals. TCRdb keeps only in-frame clones here, not all; method: immunoSEQ multiplex PCR. Among more than 1 million clones, around three quarters were seen once, and the ten largest hold 0.5% to 0.6%. Sequencing was performed on memory CD4+ T cells from PBMCs. The subset is: CD45RA-negative fraction. These receptors originate from a man aged 18-30 years in good health. Some clones in this sample may be carry-over from other donors' samples.

This chain connects TRBV5-8 to TRBJ1-2; D unclear. The CDR3 has 8 residues. V shed 4 bases and J shed 13 bases, with 5 bases lying between them. Germline assignment: CDR1 SGHTS and CDR2 YDEGEE. CDR3 nucleotides: TGTGCCAGCAGCCCGCCCACCTTC. Translation: CASSPPTF.

This chain links TRBV7-6 with TRBJ1-5, with D possibly matching TRBD1 (5 bases). This CDR3 spans 16 amino acids. The V gene's germline CDR1 is SGHVS and CDR2 FNYEAQ. V dropped 5 bases and J dropped 0 bases, with 14 bases sitting between them. The CDR3 region is CASSLQPGDSNQPQHF. CDR3 DNA sequence: TGTGCCAGCAGCCTCCAACCGGGGGATAGCAATCAGCCCCAGCATTTT.

The CDR3 reads CASSNSRLESRRYTF. The DNA for the CDR3 is TGTGCCAGCAGCAATTCCCGGTTGGAGTCGAGGCGCTACACCTTC. The chain links TRBV27 to TRBJ1-2; D gene unclear. The CDR3 contains 15 residues. Germline CDR1 and CDR2: MNHEY and SMNVEV (reference sequence). Trimming removed 6 bases from V and 9 bases from J, with 23 bases in between.

The chain uses TRBV18 and TRBJ2-1, with 12 bases aligning to TRBD2. J lost 4 bases, V lost 5 bases, and 12 bases had no gene match. The CDR3 contains 18 residues. Germline values: CDR1 KGHSH, CDR2 LQKENI. The CDR3 loop is CASSSGPGLAGSYNEQFF. In DNA, the CDR3 is TGTGCCAGCTCATCCGGGCCGGGACTAGCGGGTTCGTACAATGAGCAGTTCTTC.

The chain is built from TRBV28 and TRBJ1-1, with 8 bases identical to TRBD1. Germline assignment: CDR1 MDHEN and CDR2 SYDVKM. With V trimmed by 6 bases and J by 3 bases, 12 bases remained unmatched. The CDR3 has 16 residues. Here the CDR3 reads CASREAGGSRDTEAFF. CDR3 nucleotides: TGTGCCAGCAGGGAGGCAGGGGGCAGTAGGGACACTGAAGCTTTCTTT.

The J gene is TRBJ2-5, the V gene TRBV5-6; TRBD1 might be the D (6 bases). The V end was cut by 8 bases, the J end by 5 bases, with 13 bases between. The germline V gene encodes CDR1 SGHDT and CDR2 YYEEEE. The CDR3 covers 12 residues. The CDR3 coding sequence is TGTGCCAGTCAACAGGGTAGGGAGACCCAGTACTTC. This gives the protein CASQQGRETQYF.

The chain carries TRBV2 and TRBJ2-1; D might be TRBD2 (6 bases). Germline V gives CDR1 SNHLY, CDR2 FYNNEI. The CDR3 consists of 14 residues. Trimming removed 8 bases from V and 12 bases from J, with 23 bases in between. This CDR3 is CASRSTMGGTWQFF. The DNA of the CDR3 is TGTGCCAGCCGTTCTACGATGGGGGGTACCTGGCAGTTCTTC.

This chain connects TRBV2 to TRBJ2-3; 10 bases map to TRBD2. The J segment lost 0 bases and the V segment lost 4 bases, leaving 7 bases of the junction unmatched. The CDR3 totals 17 residues. The V gene's germline CDR1 is SNHLY and CDR2 FYNNEI. CDR3 in amino acids: CASSGQTSGFSTDTQYF. The CDR3 coding sequence is TGTGCCAGCAGTGGCCAGACTAGCGGGTTTAGCACAGATACGCAGTATTTT.

This rearrangement joins TRBV7-3 to TRBJ1-3; D not resolved. In germline, CDR1 is SGHTA, CDR2 FQGTGA. The V and J ends lost 5 bases and 4 bases respectively, with 9 bases between them. This CDR3 region has 13 residues. The CDR3: CASSISGGNTIYF. The CDR3 DNA is TGTGCCAGCAGCATCAGCGGAGGAAACACCATATATTTT.

The chain has TRBV7-2 and TRBJ1-3; 7 bases line up with TRBD1. Germline CDR1 is SGHTA and CDR2 is FQGNSA. The length of the CDR3 is 15 residues. With V trimmed by 6 bases and J by 4 bases, 9 bases remained unmatched. The CDR3 region has the DNA TGTGCCAGCAGACTCGGGACAGCGGGAGGAAACACCATATATTTT. Translated, it gives CASRLGTAGGNTIYF.

The chain links TRBV29-1 to TRBJ1-1; 8 nucleotides match TRBD1. V was clipped by 6 bases and J by 5 bases; unmatched bases: 5. This CDR3 spans 12 amino acids. The germline V gene encodes CDR1 SQVTM and CDR2 ANQGSEA. In DNA form, the CDR3 reads TGCAGCGTCCCGACAGGGGCGACTGAAGCTTTCTTT. It translates to CSVPTGATEAFF.

This chain joins TRBV19 and TRBJ1-5, with a possible D match to TRBD1 (5 bases). Germline CDR1 LNHDA, CDR2 SQIVND (reference sequence). This CDR3 has 17 residues. V shed 3 bases and J shed 2 bases, with 17 bases lying between them. The CDR3, as DNA: TGTGCCAGTAGTATCGGGTACAGGAGAATCGGCAATCAGCCCCAGCATTTT. Its protein is CASSIGYRRIGNQPQHF. The full variable domain, rest sourced from reference TRBV19 and TRBJ1-5, is DGGITQSPKYLFRKEGQNVTLSCEQNLNHDAMYWYRQDPGQGLRLIYYSQIVNDFQKGDIAEGYSVSREKKESFPLTVTSAQKNPTAFYLCASSIGYRRIGNQPQHFGDGTRLSIL.

The chain uses TRBV5-1 and TRBJ2-7, with 10 bases fitting TRBD2. This CDR3 has 19 amino acids. Losses at the gene ends were 1 base for V and 1 base for J; bases not matched to a gene: 14. The germline gives CDR1 SGHRS, CDR2 YFSETQ. The CDR3 here is CASSLFVTTGLAASYEQYF. CDR3 nucleotide sequence: TGCGCCAGCAGCTTGTTTGTTACAACCGGACTAGCGGCTTCCTACGAGCAGTACTTC.

This clone was counted at least ten times. Additional DNA sequences in this sample encode the identical CDR3. The chain carries TRBV19 and TRBJ2-2; D is ambiguous. The V and J ends lost 5 bases and 1 base respectively, with 5 bases between them. Germline V gene sequence: CDR1 LNHDA, CDR2 SQIVND (reference sequence). CDR3 length: 13 residues. In DNA form, the CDR3 reads TGTGCCAGTAGTCCCCAGAACACCGGGGAGCTGTTTTTT. This encodes CASSPQNTGELFF.

The rearrangement links TRBV6-7 to TRBJ2-7; the D gene is possibly TRBD2 (5 bases). TRBV6-7 is known as an ORF, though its function is uncertain. The CDR3 is made up of 16 amino acids. Trimming removed 8 bases at V and 1 base at J, with 21 bases between. The CDR3: CASGPWLLVESYEQYF. The CDR3 DNA follows: TGTGCCAGCGGCCCCTGGTTACTAGTGGAATCCTACGAGCAGTACTTC.